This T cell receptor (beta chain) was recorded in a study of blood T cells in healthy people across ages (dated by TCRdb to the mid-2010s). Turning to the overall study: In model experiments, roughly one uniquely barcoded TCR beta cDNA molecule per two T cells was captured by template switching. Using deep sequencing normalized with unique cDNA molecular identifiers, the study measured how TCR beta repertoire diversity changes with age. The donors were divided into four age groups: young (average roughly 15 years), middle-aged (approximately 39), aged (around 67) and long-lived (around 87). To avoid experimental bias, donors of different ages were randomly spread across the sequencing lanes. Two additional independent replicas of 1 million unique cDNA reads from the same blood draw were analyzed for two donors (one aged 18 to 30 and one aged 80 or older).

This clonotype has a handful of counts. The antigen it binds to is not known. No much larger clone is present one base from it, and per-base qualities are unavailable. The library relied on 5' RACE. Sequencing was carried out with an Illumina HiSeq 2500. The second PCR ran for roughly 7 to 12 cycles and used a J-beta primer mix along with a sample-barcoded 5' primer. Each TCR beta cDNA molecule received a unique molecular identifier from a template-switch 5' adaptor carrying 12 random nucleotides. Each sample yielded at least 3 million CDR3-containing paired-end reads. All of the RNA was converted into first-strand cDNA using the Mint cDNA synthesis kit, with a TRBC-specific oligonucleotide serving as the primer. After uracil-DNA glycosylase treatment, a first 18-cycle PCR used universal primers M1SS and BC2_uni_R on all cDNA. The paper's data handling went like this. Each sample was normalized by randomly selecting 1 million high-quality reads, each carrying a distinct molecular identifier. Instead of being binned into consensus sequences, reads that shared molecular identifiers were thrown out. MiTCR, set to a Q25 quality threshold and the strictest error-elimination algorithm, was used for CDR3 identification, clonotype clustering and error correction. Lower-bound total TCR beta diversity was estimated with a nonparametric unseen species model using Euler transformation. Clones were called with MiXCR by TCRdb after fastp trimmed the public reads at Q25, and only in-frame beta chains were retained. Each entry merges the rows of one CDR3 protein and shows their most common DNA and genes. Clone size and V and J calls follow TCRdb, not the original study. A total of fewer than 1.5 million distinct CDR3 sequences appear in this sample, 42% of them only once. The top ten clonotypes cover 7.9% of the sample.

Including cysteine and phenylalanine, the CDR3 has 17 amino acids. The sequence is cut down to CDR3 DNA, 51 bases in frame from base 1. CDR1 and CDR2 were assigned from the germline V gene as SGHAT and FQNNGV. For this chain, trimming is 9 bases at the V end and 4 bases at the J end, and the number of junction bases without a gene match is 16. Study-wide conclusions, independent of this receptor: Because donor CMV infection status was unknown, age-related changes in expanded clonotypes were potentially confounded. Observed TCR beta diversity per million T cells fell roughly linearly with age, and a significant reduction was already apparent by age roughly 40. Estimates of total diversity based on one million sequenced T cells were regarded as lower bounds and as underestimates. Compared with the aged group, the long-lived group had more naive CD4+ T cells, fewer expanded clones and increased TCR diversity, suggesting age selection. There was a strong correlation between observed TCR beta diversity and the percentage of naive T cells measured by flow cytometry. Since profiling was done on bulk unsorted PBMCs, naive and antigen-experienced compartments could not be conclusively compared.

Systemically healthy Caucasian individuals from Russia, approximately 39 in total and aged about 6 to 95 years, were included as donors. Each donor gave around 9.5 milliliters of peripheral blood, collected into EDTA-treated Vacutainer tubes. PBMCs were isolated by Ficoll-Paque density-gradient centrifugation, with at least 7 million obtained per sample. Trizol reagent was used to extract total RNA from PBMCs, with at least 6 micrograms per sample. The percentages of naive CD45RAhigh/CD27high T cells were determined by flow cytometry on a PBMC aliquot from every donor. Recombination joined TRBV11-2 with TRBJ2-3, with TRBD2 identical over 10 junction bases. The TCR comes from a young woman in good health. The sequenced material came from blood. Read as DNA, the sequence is TGTGCCAGTAGCCTGCTTTCTACTAGCGGGACCGCAGATACGCAGTATTTT. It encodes CASSLLSTSGTADTQYF.